Here is one T cell receptor (beta chain) with its context. CDR3 length: 20 residues. Per germline, CDR1 MGHRA and CDR2 YSYEKL. Trimming removed 3 bases from V and 2 bases from J; junction bases left unmatched: 17. Clones were sequenced by immunoSEQ multiplex PCR, and TCRdb holds only the in-frame ones, with some missing. The sample has around 310,000 clones; 85% to 90% are singletons. The data originate from a study of Ad26.COV2.S vaccination and SARS-CoV-2 variants. The treatment: around 19 received Ad26.COV2.S at low or high dose, single or two shots; roughly five received placebo; per-sample allocation not given. Collection of the samples took place on day 63 after the first injection of vaccine or placebo.

This chain links TRBV4-1 with TRBJ1-3, with 9 bases fitting TRBD1. This TCR was recovered from a person aged 18-60 years who received the Ad26.COV2.S COVID-19 vaccine or a placebo. Sequenced here: peripheral blood, sampled in a trial of Ad26.COV2.S vaccine versus placebo. The CDR3 here is CASSHARGQGIRGTGNTIYF. The CDR3 DNA sequence: TGCGCCAGCAGCCACGCCCGGGGACAGGGAATTAGAGGGACTGGAAACACCATATATTTT.